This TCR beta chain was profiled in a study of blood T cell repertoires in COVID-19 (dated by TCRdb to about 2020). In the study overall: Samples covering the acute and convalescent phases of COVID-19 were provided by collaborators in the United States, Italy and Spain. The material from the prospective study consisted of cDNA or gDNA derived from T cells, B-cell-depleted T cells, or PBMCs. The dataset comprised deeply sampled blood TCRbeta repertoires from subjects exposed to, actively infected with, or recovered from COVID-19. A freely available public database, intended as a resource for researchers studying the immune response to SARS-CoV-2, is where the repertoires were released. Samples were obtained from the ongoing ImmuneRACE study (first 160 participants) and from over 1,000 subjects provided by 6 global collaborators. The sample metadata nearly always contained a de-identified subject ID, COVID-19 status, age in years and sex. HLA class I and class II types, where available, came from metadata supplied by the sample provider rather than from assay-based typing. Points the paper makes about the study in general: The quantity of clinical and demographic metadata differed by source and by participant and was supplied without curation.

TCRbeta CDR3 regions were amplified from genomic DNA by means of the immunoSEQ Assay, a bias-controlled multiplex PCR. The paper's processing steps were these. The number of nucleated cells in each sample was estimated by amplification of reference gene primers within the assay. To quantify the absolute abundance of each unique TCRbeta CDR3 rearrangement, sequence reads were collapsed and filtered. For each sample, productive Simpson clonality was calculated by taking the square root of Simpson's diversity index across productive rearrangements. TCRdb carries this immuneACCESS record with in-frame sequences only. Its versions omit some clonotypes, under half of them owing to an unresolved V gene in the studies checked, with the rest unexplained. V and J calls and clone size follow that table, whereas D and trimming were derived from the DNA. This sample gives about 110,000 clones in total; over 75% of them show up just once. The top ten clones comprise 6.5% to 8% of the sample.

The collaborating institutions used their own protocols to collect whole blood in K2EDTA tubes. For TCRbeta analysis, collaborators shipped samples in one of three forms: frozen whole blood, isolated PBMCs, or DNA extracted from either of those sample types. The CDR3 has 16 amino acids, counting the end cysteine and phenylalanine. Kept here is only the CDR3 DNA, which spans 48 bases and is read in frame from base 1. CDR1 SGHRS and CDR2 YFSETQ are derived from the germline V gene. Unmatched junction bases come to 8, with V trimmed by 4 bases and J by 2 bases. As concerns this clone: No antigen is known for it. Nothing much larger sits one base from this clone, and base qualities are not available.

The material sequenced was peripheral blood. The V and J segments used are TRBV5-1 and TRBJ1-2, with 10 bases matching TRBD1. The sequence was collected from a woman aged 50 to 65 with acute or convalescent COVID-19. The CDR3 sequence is CASSPGRGQGNYGYTF. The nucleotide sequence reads TGCGCCAGCAGCCCTGGTCGGGGACAGGGGAACTATGGCTACACCTTC.